The clone carrying this T cell receptor (beta chain) was seen a handful of times. Its target is unknown. The data were obtained in a study of T cells in Graves' hyperthyroidism and ophthalmopathy. Study results and caveats: Ophthalmopathy and stable hyperthyroidism were separated by a 13 V-J model.

Researchers amplified the TCR beta CDR3 regions from RNA transcripts. The HTBI primer set was used in a first-round RT-PCR of the TCR CDR3. TCRdb independently ran MiXCR on the multiplex PCR reads; one entry per CDR3 protein. The table records hundreds of thousands of distinct CDR3 sequences, about a fifth of them present only once. Ophthalmopathy cases scored 3 or more on the Clinical Activity Score and 4 or more on NOSPECS grade, with duration below 3 months. V lost 5 bases and J lost 9, with 17 bases in between. The CDR3 consists of 15 residues. CDR1 is MNHNS and CDR2 is SASEGT in the germline V gene.

The sequence was obtained from a man aged 25-45 years with Graves' ophthalmopathy. The sample consisted of blood. The chain is built from TRBV6-1 and TRBJ1-6, with D unresolved. The DNA for the CDR3 is TGTGCCAGCAGTCGGCGACTGGCAGTTGGTTCACCCCTCCACTTT. Encoded protein: CASSRRLAVGSPLHF.